This is a list of T cell receptor beta chains from one sample in a study of cytomegalovirus exposure and HLA in healthy donors. Clones were sequenced by immunoSEQ multiplex PCR, and TCRdb holds only the in-frame ones, with some missing. The sample includes 140,000 to 150,000 clones, about 84% of them seen just once. The specimen was PBMCs. The receptors were gathered from a male donor in good health and CMV-seronegative. The CDR3 runs from the conserved cysteine through the conserved F or W. The order of the fields is clone size, D gene, V gene, J gene, CDR3 DNA, CDR3 protein. A D gene is named only where the DNA matches it firmly. Some rows mark clone size as missing; the rest say once, few, many or name a class of expanded clone.

>NA|TRBD1|TRBV6-4|TRBJ2-1
TGTGCCACCATGAAAGGACAGGGGTCGAATGAGCAGTTCTTC
CATMKGQGSNEQFF
>NA|TRBD1|TRBV2|TRBJ1-2
TGTGCCAGCAGGGGAACCCGGGACAGGGGATATGGCTACACCTTC
CASRGTRDRGYGYTF
>NA|NA|TRBV27|TRBJ2-7
TGTGCCAGCAGCTACGGGAGACGGGAGCAGTACTTC
CASSYGRREQYF
>NA|NA|TRBV4-3|TRBJ2-7
TGCGCCAGTAGCACGGACTACTCCTACGAGCAGTACTTC
CASSTDYSYEQYF
>NA|NA|TRBV21-1|TRBJ1-2
TGTGCCAGCAGCCCAAATAGTACGGGGAACTATGGCTACACCTTC
CASSPNSTGNYGYTF
>NA|NA|TRBV7-9|TRBJ1-5
TGTGCCAGCAGCTTAGGGGGCGGGGATAGCAATCAGCCCCAGCATTTT
CASSLGGGDSNQPQHF
>few|NA|TRBV5-5|TRBJ1-2
TGTGCCAGCAGCCGGACTGCTGTCCCGAACTATGGCTACACCTTC
CASSRTAVPNYGYTF
>NA|TRBD2|TRBV2|TRBJ2-3
TGTGCCAGCAGTAACACCTTAGGACTAGCGGGAACAGATACGCAGTATTTT
CASSNTLGLAGTDTQYF
>NA|NA|TRBV7-9|TRBJ2-7
TGTGCCAGCAGCCCTAGCATAGTCGGGTACGAGCAGTACTTC
CASSPSIVGYEQYF
>NA|TRBD1|TRBV2|TRBJ1-5
TGTGCCAGCGGACAGGGCCCTAGCAATCAGCCCCAGCATTTT
CASGQGPSNQPQHF
>NA|NA|TRBV19|TRBJ1-2
TGTGCCAGTAGAATAGCGAACTATGGCTACACCTTC
CASRIANYGYTF
>NA|NA|TRBV7-9|TRBJ2-7
TGTGCCAGCAGCCCCGGGGAGCGATCCTACGAGCAGTACTTC
CASSPGERSYEQYF
>NA|NA|TRBV5-1|TRBJ1-4
TGCGCCAGCAGCTTGGATCGGGCAACTAATGAAAAACTGTTTTTT
CASSLDRATNEKLFF
>NA|TRBD1|TRBV5-5|TRBJ1-5
TGTGCCAGCAGCTTGGTGGGACAGGGGGCAAGGAGGGATCAGCCCCAGCATTTT
CASSLVGQGARRDQPQHF
>NA|TRBD1|TRBV7-9|TRBJ1-5
TGTGCCAGCAGCCTGGGACAGGGCAATCAGCCCCAGCATTTT
CASSLGQGNQPQHF
>NA|TRBD1|TRBV6-1|TRBJ2-7
TGTGCCAGCAGAGCCTGGGGGACAGGCCCATACGAGCAGTACTTC
CASRAWGTGPYEQYF
>once|NA|TRBV28|TRBJ2-7
TGTGCCAGCAGTTTCCTCTTCTACGAGCAGTACTTC
CASSFLFYEQYF
>NA|TRBD1|TRBV7-6|TRBJ1-3
TGTGCCAGCAGCACAGGGGCAGTCATAAGCTCTGGAAACACCATATATTTT
CASSTGAVISSGNTIYF
>NA|NA|TRBV7-9|TRBJ1-2
TGTGCCAGCAGCTCATCCAGAGACAGACAATACACCTTC
CASSSSRDRQYTF
>NA|TRBD1|TRBV6-5|TRBJ2-7
TGTGCCAGCAGTTACGAGACAGGGGTTTGGTACGAGCAGTACTTC
CASSYETGVWYEQYF
>NA|TRBD1|TRBV7-2|TRBJ2-5
TGTGCCAGCACCCTTGGGGGACAGGGAATGGGAGAGACCCAGTACTTC
CASTLGGQGMGETQYF
>NA|TRBD1|TRBV28|TRBJ1-1
TGTGCCAGCAGTGCCCGGGACAGAGTGAACACTGAAGCTTTCTTT
CASSARDRVNTEAFF
>NA|NA|TRBV19|TRBJ2-2
TGTGCCAGTAGTATACTCCAACTAGCTGACCAGAACACCGGGGAGCTGTTTTTT
CASSILQLADQNTGELFF
>NA|TRBD2|TRBV14|TRBJ2-1
TGTGCCAGCAGCCGCCAAACTAGCGGGAGTTCCTACAATGAGCAGTTCTTC
CASSRQTSGSSYNEQFF
>NA|NA|TRBV5-4|TRBJ1-1
TGTGCCAGCAGCTGGGGGGGGGCCGGGACCATCACTGAAGCTTTCTTT
CASSWGGAGTITEAFF
>NA|TRBD1|TRBV27|TRBJ2-7
TGTGCCAGCAGTACCCGCCCGGGACAGGTACCCTACGAGCAGTACTTC
CASSTRPGQVPYEQYF
>NA|TRBD1|TRBV29-1|TRBJ2-7
TGCAGCGTTGGACAGGGCAGCTCCTACGAGCAGTACTTC
CSVGQGSSYEQYF
>NA|NA|TRBV7-2|TRBJ1-5
TGTGCCAGCAGCTTAGTTGGGCAGGTAAATCAGCCCCAGCATTTT
CASSLVGQVNQPQHF
>NA|NA|TRBV4-1|TRBJ2-7
TGCGCCAGCAGCCAGACCGCGACAGGTTGGAGATCCTACGAGCAGTACTTC
CASSQTATGWRSYEQYF
>NA|NA|TRBV5-4|TRBJ2-2
TGTGCCAGCATCTCCGGGGGTCAAATGACCGGGGAGCTGTTTTTT
CASISGGQMTGELFF
>NA|TRBD1|TRBV19|TRBJ1-5
TGTGCCAGTGAACCCGGGACAGGGAGCAATCAGCCCCAGCATTTT
CASEPGTGSNQPQHF
>NA|NA|TRBV2|TRBJ1-2
TGTGCCAGCAGTGAGGACAGTCTCTATGGCTACACCTTC
CASSEDSLYGYTF
>NA|NA|TRBV7-9|TRBJ1-3
TGTGCCAGCAGCTTAGCGGAGGCCCCAATATATTTT
CASSLAEAPIYF
>NA|TRBD1|TRBV27|TRBJ1-1
TGTGCCAGCAGTTTACTCCCCGAGATCCGACAGGGCCCCCGGAACACTGAAGCTTTCTTT
CASSLLPEIRQGPRNTEAFF
>NA|TRBD2|TRBV14|TRBJ2-1
TGTGCCAGCAGACCGAGCGGGAGGGCAGCTGAGCAGTTCTTC
CASRPSGRAAEQFF
>NA|TRBD2|TRBV7-9|TRBJ2-1
TGTGCCAGCAGCTCAGGCCCCGGACTAGCGGGTACCAGTGAGCAGTTCTTC
CASSSGPGLAGTSEQFF
>few|TRBD1|TRBV7-2|TRBJ2-5
TGTGCCAGCAGCCTCTCGACAGGGGGGGCGAAGACCCAGTACTTC
CASSLSTGGAKTQYF
>NA|NA|TRBV6-5|TRBJ1-5
TGTGCCAGCAGTCCATCCAGGGGTAGCAATCAGCCCCAGCATTTT
CASSPSRGSNQPQHF
>NA|NA|TRBV5-6|TRBJ2-7
TGTGCCAGCAGCTTGGTCGGGTTTGAGGGGGACCACGAGCAGTACTTC
CASSLVGFEGDHEQYF
>many|TRBD1|TRBV11-2|TRBJ1-4
TGTGCCAGCAGCTTAGAACAGGGGGCAAAACTGTTTTTT
CASSLEQGAKLFF
>NA|NA|TRBV6-5|TRBJ2-2
TGTGCCAGCAGTTACCCCCCGTCTTACACCGGGGAGCTGTTTTTT
CASSYPPSYTGELFF
>NA|NA|TRBV7-6|TRBJ2-7
TGTGCCAGCAGCCCCAGCGGGACACCCTTCAGCGGGCACTACGAGCAGTACTTC
CASSPSGTPFSGHYEQYF
>NA|TRBD2|TRBV18|TRBJ2-1
TGTGCCAGCTCACCGATTAAACTAGCGGGGGCCCTCTACAATGAGCAGTTCTTC
CASSPIKLAGALYNEQFF
>NA|TRBD1|TRBV6-1|TRBJ1-5
TGTGCCAGCAGTACTCAGACAGGGCACAATCAGCCCCAGCATTTT
CASSTQTGHNQPQHF
>once|NA|TRBV29-1|TRBJ1-1
TGCAGCGTTGATACAGGGACCACTGAAGCTTTCTTT
CSVDTGTTEAFF
>once|TRBD2|TRBV11-3|TRBJ2-7
TGTGCCAGCAGCTCCCGAGGAAGCGGGAGTAGTGAGCAGTACTTC
CASSSRGSGSSEQYF
>NA|TRBD1|TRBV5-4|TRBJ1-2
TGTGCCAGCAGCCGTCCGGGACAGGGGAACGGCTACACCTTC
CASSRPGQGNGYTF